This T cell receptor beta chain comes out of a study of blood T cell repertoires in COVID-19 (dated by TCRdb to about 2020). In the study overall: Samples from collaborators originated in the United States, Italy and Spain and spanned both the acute and convalescent phases of COVID-19. The material from the prospective study consisted of cDNA or gDNA derived from T cells, B-cell-depleted T cells, or PBMCs. Deeply sampled blood TCRbeta repertoires from subjects exposed to, actively infected with, or recovered from COVID-19 were included in the dataset. The repertoires were made available in a free public database intended to serve as a resource for research on the immune response to SARS-CoV-2. Samples came from the ongoing ImmuneRACE study (first 160 participants) plus 1,254 subjects from 6 global collaborators. Nearly every sample came with metadata listing a de-identified subject ID, COVID-19 status, age in years and sex. HLA class I and class II types, where available, came from metadata supplied by the sample provider rather than from assay-based typing.

The collaborating institutions used their own protocols to collect whole blood in K2EDTA tubes. Collaborator samples were shipped for TCRbeta analysis as frozen whole blood, isolated PBMCs, or DNA extracted from either sample type. About this clone: The target of this receptor is not known. Base qualities are missing; no much larger clone stands one base away.

TCRbeta CDR3 regions were amplified from genomic DNA using the immunoSEQ Assay, a bias-controlled multiplex PCR. Per the original workflow: The number of nucleated cells in each sample was estimated by amplification of reference gene primers within the assay. To quantify the absolute abundance of each unique TCRbeta CDR3 rearrangement, sequence reads were collapsed and filtered. For each sample, productive Simpson clonality was calculated as the square root of Simpson's diversity index across productive rearrangements. This is the immuneACCESS table as TCRdb keeps it, with only in-frame sequences that have V and J called. A part of the clones is gone; compared with another copy, unresolved V genes explain less than half, and the rest is unexplained. V and J calls and clone size are copied from that table; D and trimming were computed from the DNA. The sample table shows nearly 15,000 clones, and roughly 88% are seen once. Roughly 8.8% of the sample is in the top ten clones.

General conclusions and limits of the study: Clinical and demographic metadata were provided uncurated, with the amount varying by source and participant.

CDR1 and CDR2, looked up from the germline V gene, are KGHDR and SFDVKD. V loses 3 bases at its end and J loses 4 bases; junction bases beyond the gene matches: 9. The CDR3 contains 16 residues, cysteine and phenylalanine counted. Only the CDR3 region is kept as DNA, spanning 48 bases read in frame from base 1. The source is a human donor in a cohort sampled during active COVID-19. The chain is encoded by TRBV24-1 joined to TRBJ2-3; 7 of the junction bases match TRBD1. The sequenced material came from peripheral blood. Here is the DNA: TGTGCCACCAGTGATCCCCGACAGGGCCGGGCAGATACGCAGTATTTT. This translates into CATSDPRQGRADTQYF.